This TCR beta chain was captured by sequencing in a study of OX40 agonist ivuxolimab in advanced cancers. Whole-study context: Patients were given ivuxolimab, an antibody that agonizes OX40 (CD134). Age averaged 60 years (range 23 to 79), and around 87% were male. A history of anti-PD-1, anti-PD-L1 or anti-CTLA-4 therapy was acceptable, and approximately 41% had some. Whole-study results and caveats: With doses of 0.1 to 3.0 mg/kg, CD4+ and CD8+ blood T cells had undergone clonal expansion by week 6.

The V gene's germline CDR1 is SGHAT and CDR2 FQNNGV. The CDR3 contains 12 residues. Germline trimming cut 1 base from V and 7 bases from J; bases unmatched to any gene: 0. On this clone: The antigen remains undetermined.

Sequencing was performed with immunoSEQ multiplex PCR; in TCRdb, only in-frame clones are kept and a portion is missing. The sample carries 100,000 or so clones, more than 75% recorded once. Specimen: CD4+ or CD8+ T cells sorted from blood, collected in a trial of the OX40 agonist ivuxolimab. This TCR came from an adult with an advanced solid tumor such as melanoma, head and neck, liver or kidney cancer. The rearrangement joins TRBV11-2 to TRBJ2-7; 8 bases match TRBD2. CDR3 region: CASSLAGGEQYF. The CDR3, as DNA: TGTGCCAGCAGCTTAGCGGGGGGGGAGCAGTACTTC.